The 19 T cell receptor beta chains given below trace back to one sample, sequenced in a study of vaccination effects on CD4 cells after COVID-19 (dated by TCRdb to between 2021 and 2022). Which antigens these TCRs recognize remains unknown. The library was prepared using the immunoSEQ multiplex PCR assay. TCRdb stores this immuneACCESS table with in-frame sequences only. Part of the clones is absent; in the studies checked, under half of the shortfall reflects unresolved V genes, and no reason is known for the rest. The sample table records about 59,000 clones; around 80% of these occur just once. The ten largest make up 2% of the sample. In the ViraFEST assay, PBMC were stimulated with viral peptide pools, and antigen-specific CD4+ T cell clonotypes were then identified by expansion using TCR sequencing. After less than eleven days of culture, CD4+ T cells were isolated with the EasySep CD4+ T cell isolation kit. Each participant got two doses of an mRNA SARS-CoV-2 vaccine, either BNT162b2 or mRNA-1273.

This material consisted of CD4+ T cells from PBMCs cultured with HCoV-OC43 spike peptides, taken after COVID-19 vaccination. Reading the label with the study, this specimen's cell subset or site is: HCoV-OC43 spike overlapping peptide pool stimulation. These receptors originate from a human donor who received a COVID-19 vaccine.

The chain combines TRBV3-1 (or the pseudogene TRBV3-2) with TRBJ1-2; 8 nucleotides line up with TRBD1. The CDR3 length is 15 residues. J gave up 4 bases and V 2 bases, and 6 bases lay outside the gene matches. Germline V gene sequence: CDR1 LGHDT, CDR2 YNNKEL (reference sequence). The CDR3 protein is CASSQLTGGGYGYTF. In DNA form, the CDR3 reads TGTGCCAGCAGCCAATTAACAGGGGGAGGCTATGGCTACACCTTC.

This chain connects TRBV5-6 to TRBJ2-2; 15 bases are shared with TRBD2. Germline-derived CDR1 and CDR2 are SGHDT and YYEEEE. Trimming at V came to 4 bases and at J to 3 bases, leaving 10 bases not matched to a gene. CDR3 length equals 19 residues. The CDR3 region is CASSPWTSGGAWYTGELFF. The CDR3 nucleotides are TGTGCCAGCAGCCCATGGACTAGCGGGGGGGCCTGGTACACCGGGGAGCTGTTTTTT.

The chain is built from TRBV5-1 and TRBJ2-6; D not resolved. Trimming cost V 1 base and J 0 bases, with 8 bases left between them. The germline gives CDR1 SGHRS, CDR2 YFSETQ. The CDR3 has 16 residues. For the CDR3, the DNA is TGCGCCAGCAGCTTGTTCTCGGGCTCTGGGGCCAACGTCCTGACTTTC. Encoded protein: CASSLFSGSGANVLTF. Complete variable domain (other parts from reference TRBV5-1 and TRBJ2-6): KAGVTQTPRYLIKTRGQQVTLSCSPISGHRSVSWYQQTPGQGLQFLFEYFSETQRNKGNFPGRFSGRQFSNSRSEMNVSTLELGDSALYLCASSLFSGSGANVLTFGAGSRLTVL.

The chain links TRBV4-3 to TRBJ1-1; no definite D call. There are 13 residues in the CDR3. V lost 1 base to trimming and J lost 7 bases, with 10 bases between them. CDR1 is LGHNA and CDR2 is YSLEER in the germline V gene. The CDR3, as DNA: TGCGCCAGCAGCCAAGGGCAGTATAATGAAGCTTTCTTT. It yields the protein CASSQGQYNEAFF.

The J gene is TRBJ2-3, the V gene TRBV5-1; a weak D match, TRBD2 (6 bases). The CDR3 is made up of 16 amino acids. Trimming shortened V by 0 bases and J by 2 bases, and 13 bases separated the two germline ends. Per germline, CDR1 SGHRS and CDR2 YFSETQ. The CDR3 loop reads CASSLAGGVPTDTQYF. The CDR3 DNA is TGCGCCAGCAGCTTGGCCGGGGGAGTCCCCACAGATACGCAGTATTTT.

The chain carries TRBV12-3 or TRBV12-4 and TRBJ2-3; D perhaps matches TRBD2 (5 bases). The CDR3 runs to 12 residues. The V and J ends lost 3 bases and 6 bases respectively, with 7 bases between them. In DNA, the CDR3 is TGTGCCAGCAGTTTTAGGAGGGATACGCAGTATTTT. Protein: CASSFRRDTQYF.

This sequence joins TRBV9 and TRBJ1-3, with 7 bases identical to TRBD1. In germline, CDR1 is SGDLS, CDR2 YYNGEE. This CDR3 region has 16 residues. V shed 4 bases and J 0 bases; nucleotides not matched to a gene: 7. The CDR3 loop is CASSKGQPFSGNTIYF. The CDR3 DNA is TGTGCCAGCAGCAAGGGACAGCCTTTCTCTGGAAACACCATATATTTT.

The chain joins TRBV30 to TRBJ1-2; D remains ambiguous. This CDR3 region has 13 residues. Germline V gene data show CDR1 as GTSNPN and CDR2 as SVGIG (reference sequence). V was cut by 4 bases and J by 7 bases, with 16 bases left in between. The CDR3 protein is CAWTELGFLGYTF. In DNA form, the CDR3 reads TGTGCCTGGACGGAGCTGGGGTTCCTTGGCTACACCTTC.

V is TRBV24-1 and J is TRBJ1-2, with D unresolved. The length of the CDR3 is 14 residues. V was cut by 2 bases and J by 9 bases, with 15 bases left in between. The germline V gene has CDR1 KGHDR and CDR2 SFDVKD. In nucleotides, the CDR3 is TGTGCCACCAGTGATTCTTTACAGAGAAGGAGCTACACCTTC. This gives the protein CATSDSLQRRSYTF.

The chain links TRBV5-1 to TRBJ2-1, with 8 bases that match TRBD2. After removal of 2 bases from V and 7 bases from J, the junction contained 8 bases not matched to a gene. This CDR3 contains 15 residues. CDR1 is SGHRS, CDR2 YFSETQ, per germline. The CDR3 protein is CASSFNGGAGNEQFF. The CDR3 DNA reads TGCGCCAGCAGCTTTAACGGGGGGGCTGGTAATGAGCAGTTCTTC.

The genes are TRBV2 and TRBJ2-7; 9 positions match TRBD2. CDR3 length: 18 amino acids. V shed 1 base, J shed 2 bases, and the junction held 12 bases outside the gene matches. Per germline, CDR1 SNHLY and CDR2 FYNNEI. The CDR3 loop reads CASSEGAGGSSFPYEQYV. CDR3 sequence (DNA): TGTGCCAGCAGTGAAGGGGCGGGGGGGTCGTCATTTCCCTACGAGCAGTACGTC.

The chain combines TRBV3-1 (or the pseudogene TRBV3-2) with TRBJ2-2; 9 bases match TRBD1. V lost 5 bases and J lost 7; bases outside the gene matches: 11. The CDR3 has 16 residues. CDR1 LGHDT and CDR2 YNNKEL come from the germline V gene (reference sequence). CDR3 sequence (DNA): TGTGCCAGCAGCATTTGGGACAGGGCGCCCCACGGGGAGCTGTTTTTT. Translating it yields CASSIWDRAPHGELFF.

V is TRBV18 and J is TRBJ2-1; D gene ambiguous. The V end was cut by 0 bases, the J end by 4 bases, with 10 bases between. The CDR3 contains 15 residues. Germline V lookup: CDR1 KGHSH, CDR2 LQKENI. CDR3 loop: CASSPPSGSYNEQFF. Here the CDR3 DNA reads TGTGCCAGCTCACCACCGTCCGGTTCTTACAATGAGCAGTTCTTC.

J is TRBJ2-1 and V is TRBV19; a weak D match, TRBD1 (6 bases). Trimming took 6 bases from V and 4 from J, leaving 10 bases between them. CDR1 and CDR2 from the germline V gene are LNHDA and SQIVND (reference sequence). The CDR3 length is 13 residues. The CDR3 here is CASRGQLYNEQFF. CDR3 DNA sequence: TGTGCCAGTAGAGGACAGCTTTACAATGAGCAGTTCTTC.

V and J are TRBV6-5 and TRBJ2-2, with 10 bases fitting TRBD1. This CDR3 spans 14 amino acids. V shed 4 bases and J 5 bases; nucleotides not matched to a gene: 1. Germline CDR1 is MNHEY and CDR2 is SVGAGI. The CDR3 DNA reads as TGTGCCAGCAGTTCGGACAGGGGGACCGGGGAGCTGTTTTTT. The encoded protein is CASSSDRGTGELFF.

This chain connects TRBV19 to TRBJ2-2; D call uncertain. The CDR3 contains 15 residues. Germline values: CDR1 LNHDA, CDR2 SQIVND (reference sequence). V was cut by 8 bases and J by 1 base, with 14 bases left in between. CDR3: CASQSGTQNTGELFF. CDR3 DNA: TGTGCCAGTCAGTCAGGTACTCAGAACACCGGGGAGCTGTTTTTT. Based on the CDR3 plus reference TRBV19 and TRBJ2-2, the full variable domain is DGGITQSPKYLFRKEGQNVTLSCEQNLNHDAMYWYRQDPGQGLRLIYYSQIVNDFQKGDIAEGYSVSREKKESFPLTVTSAQKNPTAFYLCASQSGTQNTGELFFGEGSRLTVL.

The V call is TRBV20-1, the J call TRBJ2-7; D possibly matches TRBD1 or TRBD2 (5 bases each). Trimming removed 3 bases at V and 2 bases at J, with 11 bases between. The germline CDR1 and CDR2 sequences are DFQATT and SNEGSKA (reference sequence). This CDR3 comprises 13 residues. Written as DNA, the CDR3 is TGCAGTGCTAGTGGGACGGGTGCCTACGAGCAGTACGTC. This translates into CSASGTGAYEQYV.

The chain uses TRBV7-2 and TRBJ1-3, with 11 bases fitting TRBD1. Germline trimming cut 5 bases from V and 0 bases from J; bases unmatched to any gene: 6. This CDR3 comprises 17 residues. The V gene's germline CDR1 is SGHTA and CDR2 FQGNSA. This CDR3 reads CASSPGQGARSGNTIYF. Here the CDR3 DNA reads TGTGCCAGCAGCCCTGGACAGGGGGCCCGCTCTGGAAACACCATATATTTT.

The V gene is TRBV12-5, the J gene TRBJ2-1; 8 nucleotides match TRBD2. The V segment lost 6 bases and the J segment 6 bases; nucleotides outside the gene matches: 7. CDR3 size: 14 residues. CDR1 LGHNT and CDR2 FRNRAP come from the germline V gene. The CDR3 DNA follows: TGTGCTAGTGGCCGGGGGGGCAGTGTCAATGAGCAGTTCTTC. Encoded protein: CASGRGGSVNEQFF.